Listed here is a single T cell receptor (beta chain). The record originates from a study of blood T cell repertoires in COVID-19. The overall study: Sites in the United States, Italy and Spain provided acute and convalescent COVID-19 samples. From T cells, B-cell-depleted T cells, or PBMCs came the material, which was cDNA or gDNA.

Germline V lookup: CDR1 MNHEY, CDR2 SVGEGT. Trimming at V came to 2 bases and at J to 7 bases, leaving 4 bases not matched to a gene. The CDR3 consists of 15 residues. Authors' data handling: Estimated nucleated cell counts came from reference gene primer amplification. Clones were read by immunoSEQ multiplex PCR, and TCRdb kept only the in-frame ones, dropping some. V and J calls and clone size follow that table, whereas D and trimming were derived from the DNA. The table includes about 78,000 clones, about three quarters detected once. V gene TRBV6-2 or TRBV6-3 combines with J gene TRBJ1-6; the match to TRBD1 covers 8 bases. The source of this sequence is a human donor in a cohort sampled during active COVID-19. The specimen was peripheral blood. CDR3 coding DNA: TGTGCCAGCAGTTACGTTACAGGGGGAAATTCACCCCTCCACTTT. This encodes CASSYVTGGNSPLHF.